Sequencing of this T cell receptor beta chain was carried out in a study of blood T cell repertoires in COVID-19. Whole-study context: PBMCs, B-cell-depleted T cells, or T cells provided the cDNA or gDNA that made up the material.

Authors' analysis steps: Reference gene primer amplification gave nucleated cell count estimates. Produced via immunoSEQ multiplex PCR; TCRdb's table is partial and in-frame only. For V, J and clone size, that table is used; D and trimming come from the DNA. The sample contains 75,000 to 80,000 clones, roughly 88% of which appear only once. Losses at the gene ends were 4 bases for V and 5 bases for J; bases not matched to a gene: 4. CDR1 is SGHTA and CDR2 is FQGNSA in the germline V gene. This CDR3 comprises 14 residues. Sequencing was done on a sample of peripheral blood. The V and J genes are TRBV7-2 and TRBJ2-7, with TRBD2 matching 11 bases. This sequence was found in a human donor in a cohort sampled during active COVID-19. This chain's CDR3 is CASSSGGLADEQYF. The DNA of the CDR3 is TGTGCCAGCAGCTCGGGGGGACTAGCGGACGAGCAGTACTTC.